These T cell receptor beta chains were read from a single sample in a study of cytomegalovirus exposure and HLA in healthy donors. Profiling relied on immunoSEQ multiplex PCR, and the TCRdb table lists in-frame clones only, not all of them. The sample lists under 130,000 clones; roughly 66% were seen once. Sequencing used PBMCs. These TCRs come from a woman between 45 and 65 years old in good health and CMV-seronegative. CDR3s include the opening cysteine and the closing phenylalanine or tryptophan. Fields, in order: clone size, D gene, V gene, J gene, CDR3 protein, CDR3 DNA. The D gene is left open where the match is weak. Size values are once, few and many counts, or a class for expanded clones, and some rows have none.

.	.	TRBV27	TRBJ2-7	CASSLSSGAEQYF	TGTGCCAGCAGTTTATCATCGGGAGCCGAGCAGTACTTC
.	TRBD2	TRBV4-2	TRBJ2-7	CASSRRVGLLAGGNEQYF	TGTGCCAGCAGCCGGCGGGTTGGTTTATTAGCGGGGGGTAACGAGCAGTACTTC
.	TRBD2	TRBV30	TRBJ2-5	CAWSPRTSRGETQYF	TGTGCCTGGAGCCCCAGGACTAGCCGCGGGGAGACCCAGTACTTC
.	.	TRBV6-5	TRBJ1-5	CASSVYSNQPQHF	TGTGCCAGCAGCGTTTATAGCAATCAGCCCCAGCATTTT
.	.	TRBV10-1	TRBJ2-1	CASSGEVSEQFF	TGCGCCAGCAGTGGAGAGGTCAGCGAGCAGTTCTTC
many	.	TRBV2	TRBJ1-6	CASRQTDSPLHF	TGTGCCAGCAGACAGACGGATTCACCCCTCCACTTT
.	.	TRBV2	TRBJ2-5	CASSEDTGETQYF	TGTGCCAGCAGTGAGGATACGGGAGAGACCCAGTACTTC
.	.	TRBV28	TRBJ2-3	CASSLTGLQQYF	TGTGCCAGCAGTTTAACGGGACTCCAACAGTATTTT
.	TRBD1	TRBV5-1	TRBJ2-7	CASSLDRAHEQYF	TGCGCCAGCAGCCTGGACAGGGCCCACGAGCAGTACTTC
.	.	TRBV6-5	TRBJ1-1	CASIKTGNTEAFF	TGTGCCAGCATCAAGACAGGGAACACTGAAGCTTTCTTT
.	TRBD2	TRBV6-6	TRBJ2-7	CASRPTGSGRAREQYF	TGTGCCAGCAGGCCCACCGGGAGCGGGAGGGCGCGCGAGCAGTACTTC
few	TRBD2	TRBV11-2	TRBJ2-7	CASSGTSYYEQYF	TGTGCCAGCAGCGGGACTAGCTACTACGAGCAGTACTTC
.	.	TRBV21-1	TRBJ2-1	CASRNPGEGHEQFF	TGTGCCAGCAGGAATCCGGGAGAGGGGCATGAGCAGTTCTTC
.	.	TRBV15	TRBJ2-1	CATSRPRSSYNEQFF	TGTGCCACCAGCAGACCAAGGAGCTCCTACAATGAGCAGTTCTTC
.	.	TRBV2	TRBJ1-4	CASSEESDLTNEKLFF	TGTGCCAGCAGTGAAGAGTCAGATTTAACTAATGAAAAACTGTTTTTT
.	TRBD2	TRBV13	TRBJ2-3	CASSLEISGGDDTQYF	TGTGCCAGCAGCCTAGAAATAAGCGGGGGGGATGATACGCAGTATTTT
.	.	TRBV19	TRBJ1-2	CASSEGRWDGYTF	TGTGCCAGCTCCGAGGGTCGATGGGATGGCTACACCTTC
.	TRBD2	TRBV7-9	TRBJ2-5	CASSLPSGTSKTQYF	TGTGCCAGCAGCTTACCCTCCGGGACTAGCAAGACCCAGTACTTC
.	TRBD1	TRBV27	TRBJ2-2	CASRGQGIGELFF	TGTGCCAGCAGGGGACAGGGGATCGGGGAGCTGTTTTTT
.	.	TRBV5-1	TRBJ2-7	CASSMDGEWSYEQYF	TGCGCCAGCAGCATGGACGGAGAGTGGTCCTACGAGCAGTACTTC
.	.	TRBV19	TRBJ1-6	CASSPGLNSPLHF	TGTGCCAGTAGTCCGGGACTAAATTCACCCCTCCACTTT
.	TRBD1	TRBV7-9	TRBJ1-4	CASSIGQARNEKLFF	TGTGCCAGCAGCATTGGACAGGCGAGAAATGAAAAACTGTTTTTT
few	.	TRBV4-1	TRBJ1-1	CASSQGGSGVVNTEAFF	TGCGCCAGCAGCCAGGGAGGCTCGGGGGTGGTGAACACTGAAGCTTTCTTT
.	.	TRBV5-1	TRBJ2-1	CASSSQGYEQFF	TGCGCCAGCAGCTCACAGGGTTATGAGCAGTTCTTC
.	.	TRBV7-2	TRBJ2-5	CASSLVASDQETQYF	TGTGCCAGCAGCTTAGTTGCTAGCGATCAAGAGACCCAGTACTTC
.	TRBD1	TRBV5-1	TRBJ1-2	CASSLMSGQANYGYTF	TGCGCCAGCAGCTTGATGTCCGGACAGGCGAACTATGGCTACACCTTC
.	.	TRBV29-1	TRBJ1-5	CSVSDGNQPQHF	TGCAGCGTTAGTGACGGGAATCAGCCCCAGCATTTT
.	.	TRBV30	TRBJ2-2	CAWSFYTGELFF	TGTGCCTGGAGTTTCTACACCGGGGAGCTGTTTTTT
once	.	TRBV2	TRBJ2-4	CASSVAGTKNIQYF	TGTGCCAGCAGTGTGGCGGGGACCAAAAACATTCAGTACTTC
.	TRBD1	TRBV19	TRBJ1-4	CASSIGTGRILIRGVEKLFF	TGTGCCAGTAGTATAGGGACAGGGAGGATTTTGATAAGAGGTGTTGAAAAACTGTTTTTT
.	.	TRBV29-1	TRBJ2-7	CSVEGPTYEQYF	TGCAGCGTTGAAGGGCCCACCTACGAGCAGTACTTC
few	.	TRBV5-1	TRBJ2-1	CASSLGGFGNEQFF	TGCGCCAGCAGCTTGGGGGGCTTTGGCAATGAGCAGTTCTTC
.	TRBD2	TRBV5-6	TRBJ2-7	CASSSEGGPHEQYF	TGTGCCAGCAGTTCCGAGGGAGGGCCCCACGAGCAGTACTTC
.	.	TRBV18	TRBJ2-5	CASSTGLSEETQYF	TGTGCCAGCTCCACCGGTTTGAGCGAGGAGACCCAGTACTTC
.	.	TRBV7-9	TRBJ1-4	CASSVVRGPNEKLFF	TGTGCCAGCAGCGTGGTCAGGGGACCTAATGAAAAACTGTTTTTT
once	.	TRBV6-5	TRBJ2-1	CASSYSGGEGEQFF	TGTGCCAGCAGTTACTCAGGCGGAGAGGGTGAGCAGTTCTTC
.	TRBD1	TRBV7-9	TRBJ2-2	CASSLEGGRNTGELFF	TGTGCCAGCAGCTTAGAAGGGGGCAGGAACACCGGGGAGCTGTTTTTT
few	TRBD1	TRBV28	TRBJ1-6	CASTRERGQGFNSPLHF	TGTGCCAGCACTAGAGAGAGGGGACAGGGCTTTAATTCACCCCTCCACTTT
.	TRBD2	TRBV30	TRBJ2-3	CAWRSSGATDTQYF	TGTGCCTGGAGGTCCAGCGGGGCGACAGATACGCAGTATTTT
.	TRBD2	TRBV5-4	TRBJ2-2	CASSLGTSGGLNTGELFF	TGTGCCAGCAGCTTGGGGACTAGCGGGGGTCTCAACACCGGGGAGCTGTTTTTT
.	.	TRBV5-1	TRBJ1-6	CASSFTSSYNSPLHF	TGCGCCAGCAGCTTTACCAGCTCCTATAATTCACCCCTCCACTTT
.	TRBD1	TRBV6-5	TRBJ2-2	CASSRQGAITGELFF	TGTGCCAGCAGTCGACAGGGGGCGATCACCGGGGAGCTGTTTTTT
.	TRBD2	TRBV9	TRBJ2-5	CASSVGGTSGGRQYF	TGTGCCAGCAGCGTAGGCGGTACTAGCGGGGGGAGGCAGTACTTC
.	TRBD2	TRBV30	TRBJ2-3	CAWSVTTSGGGDTQYF	TGTGCCTGGAGTGTCACCACTAGCGGGGGAGGAGATACGCAGTATTTT
.	TRBD2	TRBV11-3	TRBJ2-3	CASSLGASGDTDTQYF	TGTGCCAGCAGCTTAGGGGCTAGCGGGGACACAGATACGCAGTATTTT
.	.	TRBV28	TRBJ2-1	CASTTAGSSSYNEQFF	TGTGCCAGCACCACCGCGGGTTCTAGCTCCTACAATGAGCAGTTCTTC
.	.	TRBV7-9	TRBJ2-1	CASSSGVYAINEQFF	TGTGCCAGCAGCTCGGGAGTGTACGCCATCAATGAGCAGTTCTTC
few	TRBD1	TRBV7-3	TRBJ2-7	CASSSLPGQGIYEQYF	TGTGCCAGCAGCTCACTTCCGGGACAGGGGATCTACGAGCAGTACTTC
.	TRBD1	TRBV27	TRBJ2-4	CASSGGAKNIQYF	TGTGCCAGTTCAGGGGGAGCCAAAAACATTCAGTACTTC
.	TRBD1	TRBV15	TRBJ1-5	CATRTGTGPHQPQHF	TGTGCCACCAGAACCGGGACAGGGCCCCATCAGCCCCAGCATTTT
.	.	TRBV27	TRBJ2-3	CASSASGRFDTQYF	TGTGCCAGCAGTGCGTCAGGTCGGTTCGATACGCAGTATTTT
.	.	TRBV10-3	TRBJ1-2	CAISEQEGYGYTF	TGTGCCATCAGTGAGCAGGAGGGATATGGCTACACCTTC
.	.	TRBV4-3	TRBJ1-4	CASSQGGRGDEKLFF	TGCGCCAGCAGCCAAGGGGGCAGGGGTGATGAAAAACTGTTTTTT
few	.	TRBV27	TRBJ2-1	CASSPPTGPSFGEQFF	TGTGCCAGCAGTCCTCCAACAGGGCCCTCCTTTGGAGAGCAGTTCTTC
.	TRBD2	TRBV7-7	TRBJ2-3	CASSLGLAGTYTQYF	TGTGCTAGCAGCTTAGGCCTAGCGGGCACATATACGCAGTATTTT
.	.	TRBV4-1	TRBJ2-1	CASRRGRGFDNEQFF	TGCGCCAGCCGCCGCGGTAGAGGGTTCGACAATGAGCAGTTCTTC